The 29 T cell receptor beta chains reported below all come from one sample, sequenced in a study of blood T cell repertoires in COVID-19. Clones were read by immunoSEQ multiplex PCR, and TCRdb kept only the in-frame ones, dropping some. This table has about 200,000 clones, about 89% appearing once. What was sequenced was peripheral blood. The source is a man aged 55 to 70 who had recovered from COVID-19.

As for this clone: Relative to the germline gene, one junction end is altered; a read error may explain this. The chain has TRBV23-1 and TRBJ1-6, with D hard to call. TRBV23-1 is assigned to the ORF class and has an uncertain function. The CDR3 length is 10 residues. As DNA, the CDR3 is TGCGCCAGCAGTCACCCGCTGAGGCGCTTT. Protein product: CASSHPLRRF.

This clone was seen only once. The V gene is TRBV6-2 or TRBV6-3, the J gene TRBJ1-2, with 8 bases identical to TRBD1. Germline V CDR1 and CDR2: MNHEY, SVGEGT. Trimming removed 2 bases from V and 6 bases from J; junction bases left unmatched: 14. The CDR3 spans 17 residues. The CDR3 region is CASSYPRTGTTIDGYTF. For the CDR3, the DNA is TGTGCCAGCAGTTACCCAAGGACAGGGACTACAATAGATGGCTACACCTTC.

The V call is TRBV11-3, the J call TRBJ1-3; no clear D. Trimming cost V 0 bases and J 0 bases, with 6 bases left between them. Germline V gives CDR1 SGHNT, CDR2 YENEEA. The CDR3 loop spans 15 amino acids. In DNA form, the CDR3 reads TGTGCCAGCAGCTTAGAGAGCACCTCTGGAAACACCATATATTTT. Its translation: CASSLESTSGNTIYF.

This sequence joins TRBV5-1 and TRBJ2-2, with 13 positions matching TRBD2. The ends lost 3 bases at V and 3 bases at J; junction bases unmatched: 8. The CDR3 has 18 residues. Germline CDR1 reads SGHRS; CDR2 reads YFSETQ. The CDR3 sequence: CASSWRTSGRKYTGELFF. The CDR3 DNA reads TGCGCCAGCAGCTGGAGGACTAGCGGGAGAAAGTACACCGGGGAGCTGTTTTTT. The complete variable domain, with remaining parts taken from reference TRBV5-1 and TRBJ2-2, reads KAGVTQTPRYLIKTRGQQVTLSCSPISGHRSVSWYQQTPGQGLQFLFEYFSETQRNKGNFPGRFSGRQFSNSRSEMNVSTLELGDSALYLCASSWRTSGRKYTGELFFGEGSRLTVL.

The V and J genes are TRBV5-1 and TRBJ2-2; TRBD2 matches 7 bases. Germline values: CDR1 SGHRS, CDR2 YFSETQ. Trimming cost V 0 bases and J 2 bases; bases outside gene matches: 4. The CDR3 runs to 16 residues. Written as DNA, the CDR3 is TGCGCCAGCAGCTTGGCGCCTAGCGGAAACACCGGGGAGCTGTTTTTT. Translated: CASSLAPSGNTGELFF.

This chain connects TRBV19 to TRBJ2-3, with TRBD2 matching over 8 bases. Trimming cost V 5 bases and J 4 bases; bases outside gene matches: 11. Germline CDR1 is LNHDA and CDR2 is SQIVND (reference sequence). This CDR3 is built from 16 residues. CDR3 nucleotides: TGTGCCAGTAGTGTCCCTCCTGGCGGGAGGCCAGATACGCAGTATTTT. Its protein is CASSVPPGGRPDTQYF. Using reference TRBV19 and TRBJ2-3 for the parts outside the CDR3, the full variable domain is DGGITQSPKYLFRKEGQNVTLSCEQNLNHDAMYWYRQDPGQGLRLIYYSQIVNDFQKGDIAEGYSVSREKKESFPLTVTSAQKNPTAFYLCASSVPPGGRPDTQYFGPGTRLTVL.

The CDR3 nucleotides read TGTGCCAGCAGCTTGGGACCCCCAGGGGGGACTGAAGCTTTCTTT. This sequence encodes CASSLGPPGGTEAFF. The genes are TRBV7-2 and TRBJ1-1, with 7 bases identical to TRBD1. The CDR3 is 15 residues long. In germline, CDR1 is SGHTA, CDR2 FQGNSA. V lost 3 bases and J lost 5; bases outside the gene matches: 9.

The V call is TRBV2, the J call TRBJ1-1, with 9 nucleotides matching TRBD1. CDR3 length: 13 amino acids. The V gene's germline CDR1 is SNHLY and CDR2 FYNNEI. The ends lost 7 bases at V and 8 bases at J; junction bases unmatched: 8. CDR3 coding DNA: TGTGCCAGCATTGCCGACAGGGGGACCGAAGCTTTCTTT. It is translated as CASIADRGTEAFF.

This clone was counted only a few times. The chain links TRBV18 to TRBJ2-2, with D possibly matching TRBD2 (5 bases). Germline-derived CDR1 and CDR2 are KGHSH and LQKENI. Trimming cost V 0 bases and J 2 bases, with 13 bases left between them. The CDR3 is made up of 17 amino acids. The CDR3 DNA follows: TGTGCCAGCTCACCACCGATCGGATCGGGAAACACCGGGGAGCTGTTTTTT. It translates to CASSPPIGSGNTGELFF.

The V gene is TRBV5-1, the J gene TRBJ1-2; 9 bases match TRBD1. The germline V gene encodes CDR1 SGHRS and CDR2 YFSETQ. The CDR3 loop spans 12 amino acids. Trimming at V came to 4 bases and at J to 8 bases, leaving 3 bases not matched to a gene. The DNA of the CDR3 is TGCGCCAGCAGCACAGGGGGCAGAGGCTACACCTTC. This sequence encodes CASSTGGRGYTF.

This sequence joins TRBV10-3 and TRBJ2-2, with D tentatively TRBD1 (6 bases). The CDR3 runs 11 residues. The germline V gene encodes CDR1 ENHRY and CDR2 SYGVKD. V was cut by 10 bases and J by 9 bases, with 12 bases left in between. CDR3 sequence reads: CATTGTWELFF. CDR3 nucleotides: TGTGCCACGACCGGGACATGGGAGCTGTTTTTT.

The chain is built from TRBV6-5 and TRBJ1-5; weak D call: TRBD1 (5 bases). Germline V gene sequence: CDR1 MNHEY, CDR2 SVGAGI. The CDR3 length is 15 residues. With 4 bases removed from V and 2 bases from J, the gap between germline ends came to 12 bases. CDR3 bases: TGTGCCAGCAGTTCAAGGTCCAGGGGCAATCAGCCCCAGCATTTT. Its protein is CASSSRSRGNQPQHF.

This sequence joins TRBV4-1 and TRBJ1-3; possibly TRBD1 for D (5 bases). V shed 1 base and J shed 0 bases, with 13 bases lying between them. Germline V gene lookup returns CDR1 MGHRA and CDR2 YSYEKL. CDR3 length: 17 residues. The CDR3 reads CASSQGAGHFSGNTIYF. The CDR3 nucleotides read TGCGCCAGCAGCCAAGGAGCAGGGCACTTCTCTGGAAACACCATATATTTT.

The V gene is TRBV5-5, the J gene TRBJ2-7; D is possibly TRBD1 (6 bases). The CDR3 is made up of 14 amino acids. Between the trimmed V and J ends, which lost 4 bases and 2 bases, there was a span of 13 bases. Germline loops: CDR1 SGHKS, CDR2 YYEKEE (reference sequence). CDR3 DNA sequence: TGTGCCAGCAGCACCTCCGGGACACCCTACGAGCAGTACTTC. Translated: CASSTSGTPYEQYF.

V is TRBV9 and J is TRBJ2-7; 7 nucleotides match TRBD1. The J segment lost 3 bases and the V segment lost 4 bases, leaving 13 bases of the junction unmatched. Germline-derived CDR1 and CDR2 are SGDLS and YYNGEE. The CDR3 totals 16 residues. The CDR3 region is CASSPEEMTGSYEQYF. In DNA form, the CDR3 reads TGTGCCAGCAGCCCCGAAGAGATGACAGGGAGCTACGAGCAGTACTTC.

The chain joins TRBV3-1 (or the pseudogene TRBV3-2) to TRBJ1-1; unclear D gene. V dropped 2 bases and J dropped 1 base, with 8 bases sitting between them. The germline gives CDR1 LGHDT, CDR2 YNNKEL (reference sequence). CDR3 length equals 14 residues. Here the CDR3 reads CASSQIGSNTEAFF. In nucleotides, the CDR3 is TGTGCCAGCAGCCAAATCGGGTCGAACACTGAAGCTTTCTTT.

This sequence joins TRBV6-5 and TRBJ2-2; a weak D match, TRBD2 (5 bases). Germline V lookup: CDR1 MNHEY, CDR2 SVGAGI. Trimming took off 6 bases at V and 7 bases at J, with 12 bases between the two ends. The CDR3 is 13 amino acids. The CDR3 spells CASRAPSHGELFF. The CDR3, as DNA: TGTGCCAGCAGGGCTCCTAGCCACGGGGAGCTGTTTTTT.

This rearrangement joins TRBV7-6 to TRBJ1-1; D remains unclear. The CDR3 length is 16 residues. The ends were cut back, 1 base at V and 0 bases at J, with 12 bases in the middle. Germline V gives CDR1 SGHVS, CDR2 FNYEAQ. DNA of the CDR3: TGTGCCAGCAGCTTAGGGGCGGGATCCATGAACACTGAAGCTTTCTTT. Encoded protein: CASSLGAGSMNTEAFF. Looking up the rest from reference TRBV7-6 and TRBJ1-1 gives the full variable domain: GAGVSQSPRYKVTKRGQDVALRCDPISGHVSLYWYRQALGQGPEFLTYFNYEAQQDKSGLPNDRFSAERPEGSISTLTIQRTEQRDSAMYRCASSLGAGSMNTEAFFGQGTRLTVV.

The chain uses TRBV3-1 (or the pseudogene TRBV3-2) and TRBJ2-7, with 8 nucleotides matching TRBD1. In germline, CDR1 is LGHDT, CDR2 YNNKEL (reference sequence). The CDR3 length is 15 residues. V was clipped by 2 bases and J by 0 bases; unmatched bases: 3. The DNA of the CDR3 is TGTGCCAGCAGCCAAACAGGGGGACTCTCCTACGAGCAGTACTTC. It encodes CASSQTGGLSYEQYF.

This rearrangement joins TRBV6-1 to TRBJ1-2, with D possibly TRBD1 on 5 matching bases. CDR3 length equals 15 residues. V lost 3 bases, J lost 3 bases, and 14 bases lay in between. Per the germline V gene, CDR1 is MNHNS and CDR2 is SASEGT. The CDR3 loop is CASSELQGRDYGYTF. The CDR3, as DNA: TGTGCCAGCAGTGAGTTGCAGGGTCGGGACTATGGCTACACCTTC.

The chain's CDR3 is CASRTGLYEQYF. CDR3 sequence (DNA): TGTGCCAGCAGGACCGGACTCTACGAGCAGTACTTC. The rearrangement links TRBV2 to TRBJ2-7; D perhaps matches TRBD2 (5 bases). The CDR3 length is 12 residues. The V end was cut by 6 bases, the J end by 3 bases, with 9 bases between. CDR1 SNHLY and CDR2 FYNNEI come from the germline V gene.

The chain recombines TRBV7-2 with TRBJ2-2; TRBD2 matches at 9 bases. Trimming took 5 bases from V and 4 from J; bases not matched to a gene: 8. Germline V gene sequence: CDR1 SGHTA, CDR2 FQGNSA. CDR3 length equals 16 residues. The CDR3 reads CASSPESGRTTGELFF. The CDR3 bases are TGTGCCAGCAGCCCCGAAAGCGGGAGGACCACCGGGGAGCTGTTTTTT. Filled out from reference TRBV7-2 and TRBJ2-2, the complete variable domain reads GAGVSQSPSNKVTEKGKDVELRCDPISGHTALYWYRQSLGQGLEFLIYFQGNSAPDKSGLPSDRFSAERTGGSVSTLTIQRTQQEDSAVYLCASSPESGRTTGELFFGEGSRLTVL.

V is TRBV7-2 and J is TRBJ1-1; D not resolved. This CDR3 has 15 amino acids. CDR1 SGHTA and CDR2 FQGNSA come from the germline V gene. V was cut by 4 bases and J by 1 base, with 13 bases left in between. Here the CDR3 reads CASSWLGRENTEAFF. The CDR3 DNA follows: TGTGCCAGCAGCTGGCTAGGGAGGGAGAACACTGAAGCTTTCTTT.

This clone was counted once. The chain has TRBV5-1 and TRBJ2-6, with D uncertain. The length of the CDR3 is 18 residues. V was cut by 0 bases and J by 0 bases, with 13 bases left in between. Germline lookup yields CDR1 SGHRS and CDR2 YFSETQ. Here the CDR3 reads CASSLADAGRSGANVLTF. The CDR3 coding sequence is TGCGCCAGCAGCTTGGCCGATGCAGGCCGCTCTGGGGCCAACGTCCTGACTTTC.

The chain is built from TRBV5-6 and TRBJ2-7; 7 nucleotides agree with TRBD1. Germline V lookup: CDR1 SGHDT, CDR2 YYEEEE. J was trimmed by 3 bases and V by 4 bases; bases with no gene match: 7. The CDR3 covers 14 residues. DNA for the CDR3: TGTGCCAGCAGCCATACTGACAGGGTCTACGAGCAGTACTTC. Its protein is CASSHTDRVYEQYF.

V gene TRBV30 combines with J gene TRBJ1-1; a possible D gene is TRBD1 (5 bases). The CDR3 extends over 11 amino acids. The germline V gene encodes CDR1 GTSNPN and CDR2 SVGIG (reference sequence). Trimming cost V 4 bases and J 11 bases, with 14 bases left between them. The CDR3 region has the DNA TGTGCCTGGACTGAGGCAGGGAGGGCTTTCTTT. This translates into CAWTEAGRAFF.

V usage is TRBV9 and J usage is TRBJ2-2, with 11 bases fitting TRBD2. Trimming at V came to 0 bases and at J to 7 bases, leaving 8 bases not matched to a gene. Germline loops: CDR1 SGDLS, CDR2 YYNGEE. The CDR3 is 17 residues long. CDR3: CASSVAYSGRADGELFF. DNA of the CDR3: TGTGCCAGCAGCGTAGCTTATAGCGGGAGGGCGGACGGGGAGCTGTTTTTT.

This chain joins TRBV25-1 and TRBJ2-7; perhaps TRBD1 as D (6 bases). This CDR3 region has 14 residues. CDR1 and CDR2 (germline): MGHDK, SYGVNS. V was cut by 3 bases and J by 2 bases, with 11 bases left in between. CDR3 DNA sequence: TGTGCCAGCAGTGACTCAGGGGTTGCCTACGAGCAGTACTTC. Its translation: CASSDSGVAYEQYF.

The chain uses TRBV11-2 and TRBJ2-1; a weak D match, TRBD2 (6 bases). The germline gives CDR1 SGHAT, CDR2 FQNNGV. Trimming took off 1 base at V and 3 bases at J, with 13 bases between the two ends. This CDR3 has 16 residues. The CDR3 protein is CASSLVGGGGYNEQFF. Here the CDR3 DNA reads TGTGCCAGCAGCTTAGTCGGGGGTGGTGGCTACAATGAGCAGTTCTTC.